What follows are 15 T cell receptor beta chains derived from one specimen sequenced in a study of siplizumab effects on memory and regulatory T cells. Sequenced by immunoSEQ multiplex PCR; TCRdb stores in-frame clones only, minus some. The profile shows some 100,000 clones, 92% of them singletons. Sequencing was done on a sample of Tregs sorted from blood. These receptors came from a human donor in good health.

The chain uses TRBV7-3 and TRBJ2-3, with a weak D call TRBD2 (5 bases). Germline V lookup: CDR1 SGHTA, CDR2 FQGTGA. The CDR3 has 16 residues. Deletions cut 5 bases from V and 1 base from J, with 16 bases between. The CDR3 DNA reads TGTGCCAGCAGCGCCGGAGGCCCTAGCCGCACAGATACGCAGTATTTT. Protein product: CASSAGGPSRTDTQYF.

For the CDR3, the DNA is TGTGCCAGCAGCTTAGCCCAGGGGGCAAGGGTGGGTGAGCAGTTCTTC. Protein product: CASSLAQGARVGEQFF. This chain connects TRBV7-6 to TRBJ2-1; TRBD1 matches at 8 bases. Trimming at V came to 0 bases and at J to 9 bases, leaving 10 bases not matched to a gene. Per germline, CDR1 SGHVS and CDR2 FNYEAQ. This CDR3 region has 16 residues. The variable domain in full, with the rest retrieved from reference TRBV7-6 and TRBJ2-1, is GAGVSQSPRYKVTKRGQDVALRCDPISGHVSLYWYRQALGQGPEFLTYFNYEAQQDKSGLPNDRFSAERPEGSISTLTIQRTEQRDSAMYRCASSLAQGARVGEQFFGPGTRLTVL.

The rearrangement uses TRBV6-5 and TRBJ1-1; D ambiguous. The CDR3 has 15 residues. The germline V and J ends were trimmed by 0 bases and 1 base, with 9 bases remaining between them. Germline V gene data show CDR1 as MNHEY and CDR2 as SVGAGI. The CDR3 loop reads CASSYSTDSNTEAFF. Here the CDR3 DNA reads TGTGCCAGCAGTTACTCTACAGATTCGAACACTGAAGCTTTCTTT.

V usage is TRBV29-1 and J usage is TRBJ2-4; D ambiguous. Trimming removed 5 bases from V and 0 bases from J, with 8 bases in between. Germline V gene data show CDR1 as SQVTM and CDR2 as ANQGSEA. This CDR3 region has 13 residues. CDR3 loop: CSVKNLAKNIQYF. The CDR3 DNA reads as TGCAGCGTTAAGAACCTAGCCAAAAACATTCAGTACTTC.

V and J are TRBV19 and TRBJ2-4, with 7 nucleotides matching TRBD2. This CDR3 region has 14 residues. Germline CDR1 and CDR2: LNHDA and SQIVND (reference sequence). Germline trimming cut 1 base from V and 15 bases from J; bases unmatched to any gene: 12. CDR3 loop: CASSIGGGGSGTYF. The CDR3 coding sequence is TGTGCCAGTAGTATAGGTGGTGGCGGGAGTGGTACGTACTTC.

V gene TRBV6-1 combines with J gene TRBJ2-7; 10 bases map to TRBD1. The CDR3 runs to 16 residues. The germline gives CDR1 MNHNS, CDR2 SASEGT. V trimming: 4 bases; J trimming: 1 base; junction bases outside the gene matches: 7. This CDR3 reads CASSGSGTGVSYEQYF. Written as DNA, the CDR3 is TGTGCCAGCAGTGGATCGGGGACAGGGGTATCCTACGAGCAGTACTTC.

This chain connects TRBV2 to TRBJ2-5, with 13 bases identical to TRBD2. V trimming: 6 bases; J trimming: 5 bases; junction bases outside the gene matches: 6. The CDR3 is made up of 15 amino acids. Germline assignment: CDR1 SNHLY and CDR2 FYNNEI. CDR3 in amino acids: CASRGLAGRGETQYF. The CDR3 region has the DNA TGTGCCAGCAGGGGACTAGCGGGACGCGGGGAGACCCAGTACTTC.

V usage is TRBV12-5 and J usage is TRBJ2-1; 9 bases line up with TRBD1. In germline, CDR1 is LGHNT, CDR2 FRNRAP. Trimming removed 7 bases from V and 7 bases from J; junction bases left unmatched: 8. The CDR3 extends over 14 amino acids. CDR3 loop: CASARTGALNEQFF. The CDR3 DNA follows: TGTGCTAGTGCCAGGACAGGGGCGTTGAATGAGCAGTTCTTC.

This clone has just one count. This chain connects TRBV6-1 to TRBJ1-5; no firm D call. The germline V gene encodes CDR1 MNHNS and CDR2 SASEGT. V lost 4 bases and J lost 1, with 5 bases in between. The length of the CDR3 is 13 residues. The CDR3: CASSGASNQPQHF. The CDR3, as DNA: TGTGCCAGCAGTGGAGCCAGCAATCAGCCCCAGCATTTT.

The chain joins TRBV5-6 to TRBJ2-1, with 7 bases that match TRBD2. Germline V gives CDR1 SGHDT, CDR2 YYEEEE. Losses at the gene ends were 5 bases for V and 9 bases for J; bases not matched to a gene: 17. CDR3 length: 16 residues. The DNA of the CDR3 is TGTGCCAGCAGTCCTATTGGAGGGAGGGCCTCGGTTGAGCAGTTCTTC. Translation gives CASSPIGGRASVEQFF.

This chain links TRBV7-2 with TRBJ2-7, with 11 bases fitting TRBD1. The CDR3 runs to 15 residues. V gave up 1 base and J gave up 4 bases; unmatched junction bases: 3. The germline V gene has CDR1 SGHTA and CDR2 FQGNSA. The CDR3 region is CASSLVGQGAYEQYF. The CDR3 nucleotides read TGTGCCAGCAGCTTAGTTGGACAGGGGGCGTACGAGCAGTACTTC.

The chain has TRBV28 and TRBJ2-7, with TRBD1 matching 7 bases. The germline V gene has CDR1 MDHEN and CDR2 SYDVKM. With 8 bases clipped from V and 2 bases from J, the junction kept 6 bases outside the gene matches. There are 13 residues in the CDR3. CDR3 sequence: CASRQGGPYEQYF. CDR3 bases: TGTGCCAGCCGACAGGGTGGGCCCTACGAGCAGTACTTC.

The chain recombines TRBV27 with TRBJ1-1; TRBD1 is a possible D gene (6 bases). The germline V gene encodes CDR1 MNHEY and CDR2 SMNVEV (reference sequence). The CDR3 is 15 residues long. Trimming removed 2 bases from V and 4 bases from J, with 14 bases in between. The CDR3 DNA reads TGTGCCAGCAGTTTAAACGACAGGTTCGGCACTGAAGCTTTCTTT. Protein: CASSLNDRFGTEAFF.

The chain joins TRBV5-1 to TRBJ1-2; D is unclear. Trimming shortened V by 2 bases and J by 5 bases, and 16 bases separated the two germline ends. The CDR3 totals 15 residues. In germline, CDR1 is SGHRS, CDR2 YFSETQ. For the CDR3, the DNA is TGCGCCAGCAGCTTATCACCGGGCGGCCCTTATGGCTACACCTTC. It encodes CASSLSPGGPYGYTF.

DNA of the CDR3: TGTGCCAGCTCGCCCGGGACAGGGGAAGCGCCTAATGAAAAACTGTTTTTT. Translation gives CASSPGTGEAPNEKLFF. The chain combines TRBV18 with TRBJ1-4; 10 nucleotides line up with TRBD1. After removal of 6 bases from V and 3 bases from J, the junction contained 10 bases not matched to a gene. The CDR3 spans 17 residues. Germline V lookup: CDR1 KGHSH, CDR2 LQKENI.